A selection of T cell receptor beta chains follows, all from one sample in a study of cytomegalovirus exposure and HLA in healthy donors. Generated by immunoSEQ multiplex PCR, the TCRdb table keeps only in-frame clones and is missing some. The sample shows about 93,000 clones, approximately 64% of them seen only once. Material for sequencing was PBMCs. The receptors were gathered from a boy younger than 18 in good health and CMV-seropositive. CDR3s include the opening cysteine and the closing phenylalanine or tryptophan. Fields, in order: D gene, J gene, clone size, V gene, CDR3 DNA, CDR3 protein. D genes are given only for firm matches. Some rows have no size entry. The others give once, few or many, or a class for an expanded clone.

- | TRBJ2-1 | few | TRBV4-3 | TGCGCCAGCAGCCAAGACGTGGGAGGACAATACTCCTACAATGAGCAGTTCTTC | CASSQDVGGQYSYNEQFF
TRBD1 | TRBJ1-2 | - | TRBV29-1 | TGCAGCGTCCCGGACAGGGGGGGCTACACCTTC | CSVPDRGGYTF
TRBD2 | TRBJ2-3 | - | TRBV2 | TGTGCCAGCAGCCGACTAGCGGGGATGACAGATACGCAGTATTTT | CASSRLAGMTDTQYF
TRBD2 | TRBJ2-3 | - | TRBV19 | TGTGCCAGTAGTATAGATGAGCCACTAGCGGGGGGGCTTAGCACGCAGTATTTT | CASSIDEPLAGGLSTQYF
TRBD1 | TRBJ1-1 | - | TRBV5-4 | TGTGCCAGCAGCCCGAGACAGGGCGTCGACACTGAAGCTTTCTTT | CASSPRQGVDTEAFF
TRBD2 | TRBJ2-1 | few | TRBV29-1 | TGCAGCGTTGAAGGTAGCGGGAGGGCGAATGAGCAGTTCTTC | CSVEGSGRANEQFF
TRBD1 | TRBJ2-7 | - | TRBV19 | TGTGCCAGTAGTACACGGACAGGGGTCGAGCAGTACTTC | CASSTRTGVEQYF
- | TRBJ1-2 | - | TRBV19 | TGTGCCAGTAGTATAGATCTTGCTAACTATGGCTACACCTTC | CASSIDLANYGYTF
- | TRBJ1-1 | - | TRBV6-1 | TGTGCCAGCAGTAGTACAGGGTACATGAACACTGAAGCTTTCTTT | CASSSTGYMNTEAFF
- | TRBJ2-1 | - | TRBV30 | TGTGCCTGGAATAGACAGGCGCACAATGAGCAGTTCTTC | CAWNRQAHNEQFF
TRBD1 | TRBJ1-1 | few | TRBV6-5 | TGTGCCAGCAGTTCGGGGGACAGAACGAACACTGAAGCTTTCTTT | CASSSGDRTNTEAFF
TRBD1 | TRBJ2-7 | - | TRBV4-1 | TGCGCCAGCAGCCCCCTTGGGGGACAGGGGGCCCTCGAGCAGTACTTC | CASSPLGGQGALEQYF
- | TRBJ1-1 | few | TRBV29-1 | TGCAGCGTTGACGGGGGGGGGAACACTGAAGCTTTCTTT | CSVDGGGNTEAFF
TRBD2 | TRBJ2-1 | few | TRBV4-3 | TGCGCCAGCAGCCAAGGGACTAGCGGGGTCAATGAGCAGTTCTTC | CASSQGTSGVNEQFF
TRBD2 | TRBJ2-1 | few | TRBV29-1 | TGCAGCGTCCCGACTAGCGGGGGCTTGGTTGAGCAGTTCTTC | CSVPTSGGLVEQFF
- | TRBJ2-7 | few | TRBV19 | TGTGCCAGTAGATCGGGGAACTACGAGCAGTACTTC | CASRSGNYEQYF
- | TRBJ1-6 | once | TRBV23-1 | TGCGCCAGCAGTCAATGGGGCAGGGGTGGATCACCCCTCCACTTT | CASSQWGRGGSPLHF
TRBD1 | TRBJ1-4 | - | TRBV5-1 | TGCGCCAGCAGCGTCGGGACAGTGGGTGAAAAACTGTTTTTT | CASSVGTVGEKLFF
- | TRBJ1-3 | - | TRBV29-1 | TGCAGCGTTGAAGTAGGCGGCGGATACTCTGGAAACACCATATATTTT | CSVEVGGGYSGNTIYF
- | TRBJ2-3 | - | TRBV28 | TGTGCCAGCAGTTTACGACTCCGGGTCAATTCTGATACGCAGTATTTT | CASSLRLRVNSDTQYF
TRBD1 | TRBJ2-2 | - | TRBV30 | TGTGCCTGGAGCCCCGGGACAGGGGGAATGAACACCGGGGAGCTGTTTTTT | CAWSPGTGGMNTGELFF
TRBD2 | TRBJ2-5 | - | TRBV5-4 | TGTGCCAGCAGCCCGGGGACTAGCGGGGTACGAGAGACCCAGTACTTC | CASSPGTSGVRETQYF
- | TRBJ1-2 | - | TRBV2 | TGTGCCAGCACAGCGACAGAACCCTATGGCTACACCTTC | CASTATEPYGYTF
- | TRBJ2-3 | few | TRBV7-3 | TGTGCCAGCAGCTTACAGGGTGGGATAACAGATACGCAGTATTTT | CASSLQGGITDTQYF
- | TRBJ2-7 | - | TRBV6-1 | TGTGCCAGCAGTGAAGGTTCCGCGGCACTTCCCTACGAGCAGTACTTC | CASSEGSAALPYEQYF
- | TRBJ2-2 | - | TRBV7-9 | TGTGCCAGCAGCTCCACCAATGGCGCGGGATTCCCCGGGGAGCTGTTTTTT | CASSSTNGAGFPGELFF
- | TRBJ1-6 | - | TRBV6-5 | TGTGCCAGCAGAACGACAGGTAGACGGTCACCCCTCAACTTT | CASRTTGRRSPLNF
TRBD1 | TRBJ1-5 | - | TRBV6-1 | TGTGCCAGCAGTGCTACAGGGGGCATCAATCAGCCCCAGCATTTT | CASSATGGINQPQHF
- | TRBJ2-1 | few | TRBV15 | TGTGCCACCAGCAGAGATCTCAGATCGTCATACAATGAGCAGTTCTTC | CATSRDLRSSYNEQFF
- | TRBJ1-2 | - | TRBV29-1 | TGCAGCGCCCAGTTGAATGGCAGGGGCCGTGGCTACACCTTC | CSAQLNGRGRGYTF
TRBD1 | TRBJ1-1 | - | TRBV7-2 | TGTGCCAGCAGCTTAGTGGGACAGGGTAACACTGAAGCTTTCTTT | CASSLVGQGNTEAFF
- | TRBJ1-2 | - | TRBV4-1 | TGCGCCAGCAACCTGACCCGGGACAAAAAGTTTAAGGATGGCTACACCTTC | CASNLTRDKKFKDGYTF
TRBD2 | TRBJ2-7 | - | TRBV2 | TGTGCCAGCAGCGGGGGGGGGTGGGGCCTCTCCTACGAGCAGTACTTC | CASSGGGWGLSYEQYF
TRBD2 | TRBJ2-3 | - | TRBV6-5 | TGTGCCAGCAGTCCGACTAGCGGGGGGACAGATACGCAGTATTTT | CASSPTSGGTDTQYF
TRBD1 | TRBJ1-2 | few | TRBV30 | TGTGCCTACTACCCACCCGCCCGGACAGGCTATGGCTACACCTTC | CAYYPPARTGYGYTF
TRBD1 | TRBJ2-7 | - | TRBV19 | TGTGCCAGTAGGCGGACAGGGGTAAACGAGCAGTACTTC | CASRRTGVNEQYF
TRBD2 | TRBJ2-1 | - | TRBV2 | TGTGCCAGCATTTTGCGTTTAGCCGGGACTAGGGAGACCTACAATGAGCAGTTCTTC | CASILRLAGTRETYNEQFF
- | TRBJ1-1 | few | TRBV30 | TGTGCCTGGAGTAACAGGAGGAACACTGAAGCTTTCTTT | CAWSNRRNTEAFF
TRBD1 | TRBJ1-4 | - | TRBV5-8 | TGTGCCAGCAGCTCGGGACAGGGGACCGCAACTAATGAAAAACTGTTTTTT | CASSSGQGTATNEKLFF
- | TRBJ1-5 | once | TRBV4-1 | TGCGCCAGCAGCCAAGTTCTACAGGGTAAGAATCAGCCCCAGCATTTT | CASSQVLQGKNQPQHF
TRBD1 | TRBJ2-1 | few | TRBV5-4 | TGTGCCAGCAGCCGGGACAGTATCCCCTACAATGAGCAGTTCTTC | CASSRDSIPYNEQFF
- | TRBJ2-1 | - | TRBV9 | TGTGCCAGCAGCGTAGTGGGGAGTAGCTCCTACAATGAGCAGTTCTTC | CASSVVGSSSYNEQFF
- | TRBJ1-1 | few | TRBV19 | TGTGCCAGTAGTCAGGGGAGCACTGAAGCTTTCTTT | CASSQGSTEAFF
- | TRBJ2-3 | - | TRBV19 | TGTGCCAGTAGCCTGAGCGAGGTGCATACGCAGTATTTT | CASSLSEVHTQYF
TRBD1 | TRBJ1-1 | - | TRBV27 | TGTGCCAGCAGCGAACAGGGGGCAAACACTGAAGCTTTCTTT | CASSEQGANTEAFF
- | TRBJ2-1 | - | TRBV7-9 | TGTGCCAGCAGCCCTTGGGGGGACAGCTCCTACAATGAGCAGTTCTTC | CASSPWGDSSYNEQFF
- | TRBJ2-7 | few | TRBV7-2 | TGTGCCAGCAGTAGAAGTTTCGGGAGCTCCTACGAGCAGTACTTC | CASSRSFGSSYEQYF
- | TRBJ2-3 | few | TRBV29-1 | TGCAGCGTTGAACAGGGCTCAGATACGCAGTATTTT | CSVEQGSDTQYF
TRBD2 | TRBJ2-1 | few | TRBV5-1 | TGCGCCAGCAGCTTTCTAGCGGGAGTAATCAATGAGCAGTTCTTC | CASSFLAGVINEQFF
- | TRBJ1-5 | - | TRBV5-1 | TGCGCCAGCCGCCAGGGGCTGATTGGCAATCAGCCCCAGCATTTT | CASRQGLIGNQPQHF
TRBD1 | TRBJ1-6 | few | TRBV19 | TGTGCCAGTAGAAGACAGGGCTATAATTCACCCCTCCACTTT | CASRRQGYNSPLHF
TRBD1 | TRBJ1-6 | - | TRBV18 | TGTGCCAGCTCACCAACCGACAGGGACTCACCCCTCCACTTT | CASSPTDRDSPLHF
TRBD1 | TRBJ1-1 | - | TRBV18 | TGTGCCAGCTCACAATCCGGGACAGGACTCACTGAAGCTTTCTTT | CASSQSGTGLTEAFF
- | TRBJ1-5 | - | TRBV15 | TGTGCCACCAGCAGTGGGACAAGGGCCTTCAATCAGCCCCAGCATTTT | CATSSGTRAFNQPQHF
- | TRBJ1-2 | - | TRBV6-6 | TGTGCCAGCAGTAACAGAATTGGTAACTATGGCTACACCTTC | CASSNRIGNYGYTF